The rows below give T cell receptor beta chains drawn from one sample of a study of cytomegalovirus exposure and HLA in healthy donors. Clones were read by immunoSEQ multiplex PCR, and TCRdb kept only the in-frame ones, dropping some. This sample has some 150,000 clones, with around nine tenths found just once. Sequenced input: PBMCs. These receptors came from a woman aged 25 to 39 in good health and CMV-seronegative. CDR3s include the opening cysteine and the closing phenylalanine or tryptophan. A D gene is named only where the DNA matches it firmly. A row's size may be missing; if present it is once, few, many or a size class.

>.|.|TRBJ2-7|TRBV28
TGTGCCAGCACCATCACCTACGAGCAGTACTTC
CASTITYEQYF
>TRBD1|.|TRBJ2-7|TRBV5-1
TGCGCCACAGGCCAAACCGGACAGGGCGCTTTGGATTACGAGCAGTACTTC
CATGQTGQGALDYEQYF
>TRBD2|.|TRBJ2-5|TRBV28
TGTGCCAGCAGTCTTGCGGGAGGGCCGCGGACCCAGTACTTC
CASSLAGGPRTQYF
>TRBD2|.|TRBJ2-7|TRBV7-9
TGTGCCAGCAGCTTAGCACTAGCGGGGCCAAGCGAGCAGTACTTC
CASSLALAGPSEQYF
>.|.|TRBJ1-4|TRBV18
TGTGCCAGCTCACCTGGGCAGGGTCAGGAAAAACTGTTTTTT
CASSPGQGQEKLFF
>.|.|TRBJ2-1|TRBV7-9
TGTGCCAGCAGCTTGGGGAGCTCCTACAATGAGCAGTTCTTC
CASSLGSSYNEQFF
>TRBD2|.|TRBJ2-1|TRBV4-2
TGTGCCAGCAGCCAAGGGCGGACTAGTGAATATGAGCAGTTCTTC
CASSQGRTSEYEQFF
>TRBD2|.|TRBJ2-3|TRBV30
TGTGCCTGGAGTTTACTAGCGGGAGGGCTCCGCACAGATACGCAGTATTTT
CAWSLLAGGLRTDTQYF
>.|.|TRBJ1-5|TRBV19
TGTGCCAGTAGTAAAAAGACCCTAGGAGGTCAGCCCCAGCATTTT
CASSKKTLGGQPQHF
>TRBD2|.|TRBJ2-1|TRBV25-1
TGTGCCAGCAGTGAATATTCGGGGGGGAGATACAATGAGCAGTTCTTC
CASSEYSGGRYNEQFF
>.|.|TRBJ2-2|TRBV4-1
TGCGCCAGCAGCCAAGAACCTAGCGCATTCGGGGAGCTGTTTTTT
CASSQEPSAFGELFF
>.|few|TRBJ1-1|TRBV6-5
TGTGCCAGCAGTTACTCTACTAACACTGAAGCTTTCTTT
CASSYSTNTEAFF
>TRBD2|.|TRBJ2-7|TRBV28
TGTGCCAGCAGTTTGGCGGGAGGTTCCTACGAGCAGTACTTC
CASSLAGGSYEQYF
>.|.|TRBJ1-1|TRBV28
TGTGCCAGCAGTCTTAGCGCGAACACTGAAGCTTTCTTT
CASSLSANTEAFF
>TRBD1|once|TRBJ2-7|TRBV29-1
TGCAGCGTCGCGAAGACAGGGTGGTCCTACGAGCAGTACTTC
CSVAKTGWSYEQYF
>TRBD1|few|TRBJ2-7|TRBV28
TGTGCCAGCAGTTGGGGACAGGATTACGAGCAGTACTTC
CASSWGQDYEQYF
>TRBD1|.|TRBJ2-7|TRBV6-4
TGTGCCAGCAGTGACCCCCCAAGTATAAGACAGGGGGCCAACGAGCAGTACTTC
CASSDPPSIRQGANEQYF
>.|.|TRBJ1-4|TRBV6-1
TGTGCCAGCACACTGTCAACTAATGAAAAACTGTTTTTT
CASTLSTNEKLFF
>TRBD2|.|TRBJ2-7|TRBV4-3
TGCGCCAGCAGCCAAGGGAGCGGGGGCCCGCCCTACGAGCAGTACTTC
CASSQGSGGPPYEQYF
>.|.|TRBJ1-5|TRBV10-3
TGTGCCATCAGTGAGTCGAGGTATCGGTCAGGGGATCATCAGCCCCAGCATTTT
CAISESRYRSGDHQPQHF
>.|.|TRBJ1-1|TRBV5-1
TGCGCCAGCAGCTTTGAGGGGAACACTGAAGCTTTCTTT
CASSFEGNTEAFF
>.|once|TRBJ2-2|TRBV19
TGTGCCAGTAGTATTCTTTCCACCGGGGAGCTGTTTTTT
CASSILSTGELFF
>.|.|TRBJ2-1|TRBV28
TGTGCCAGCAGTTACCTACTAGCCGACCTTAGAAATGAGCAGTTCTTC
CASSYLLADLRNEQFF
>.|few|TRBJ1-1|TRBV4-3
TGCGCCAGCAGCCAGGGATCGTCAAATCGGTGGGTAGCGCGAGCTTTCTTT
CASSQGSSNRWVARAFF
>TRBD1|.|TRBJ1-5|TRBV7-2
TGTGCCAGCAGCCCACGACAGGGGCGTCAGCCCCAGCATTTT
CASSPRQGRQPQHF
>TRBD2|.|TRBJ2-1|TRBV4-3
TGCGCCAGCAGCCAAGAGAAGCGGGGGGGCTCTGGGGAGCAGTTCTTC
CASSQEKRGGSGEQFF
>.|.|TRBJ1-2|TRBV28
TGTGCCAGCCGCCTACTCGACTATGGCTACACCTTC
CASRLLDYGYTF
>.|.|TRBJ1-2|TRBV10-3
TGTGCCACCTTGGACGGGAATAACTATGGCTACACCTTC
CATLDGNNYGYTF
>.|few|TRBJ1-6|TRBV10-3
TGTGCCATCAGTGATGACGCGGCTTCACCCCTCCACTTT
CAISDDAASPLHF
>.|.|TRBJ2-7|TRBV5-1
TGCGCCAGCAGCTTGGGGTACAGTTCCTACGAGCAGTACTTC
CASSLGYSSYEQYF
>.|.|TRBJ1-2|TRBV5-8
TGTGCCAGCAGCTTGGTAGCAGAGTTTAACTATGGCTACACCTTC
CASSLVAEFNYGYTF
>.|once|TRBJ2-1|TRBV2
TGTGCCAGCAACCAACCGGGACTTCTATACAATGAGCAGTTCTTC
CASNQPGLLYNEQFF
>.|.|TRBJ1-1|TRBV7-9
TGTGCCAGCAGCTTCGGGTCGGGCACTGAAGCTTTCTTT
CASSFGSGTEAFF
>.|.|TRBJ2-2|TRBV7-9
TGTGCCAGCAGTTCCTCGGGGGCCGGGGAGCTGTTTTTT
CASSSSGAGELFF